What follows are 10 T cell receptor beta chains derived from one specimen sequenced in a study of cytomegalovirus exposure and HLA in healthy donors. The PCR ran on 60 Vbeta and 13 Jbeta primers. Sequencing used immunoSEQ multiplex PCR; TCRdb keeps in-frame clones, though not all of them. This sample has 65,000 to 75,000 clones; roughly 65% occur once, and the top ten carry just over 2%. The sample taken for sequencing was PBMCs. Every receptor here comes from a woman aged 25-40 years in good health and CMV-seronegative.

This rearrangement joins TRBV5-1 to TRBJ1-2; D call uncertain. Trimming took 3 bases from V and 0 from J, leaving 9 bases between them. The CDR3 sequence is 14 residues long. Germline V gene sequence: CDR1 SGHRS, CDR2 YFSETQ. CDR3 DNA sequence: TGCGCCAGCAGCTACGAAACAACTAACTATGGCTACACCTTC. Translating it yields CASSYETTNYGYTF.

The chain carries TRBV5-8 and TRBJ2-7, with TRBD1 matching over 9 bases. This CDR3 has 15 amino acids. The germline V gene encodes CDR1 SGHTS and CDR2 YDEGEE. J was trimmed by 7 bases and V by 0 bases; bases with no gene match: 8. CDR3 region: CASSLGHRGPDEQYF. Here the CDR3 DNA reads TGTGCCAGCAGCTTGGGTCACAGGGGGCCGGATGAGCAGTACTTC.

V gene TRBV2 combines with J gene TRBJ1-2; tentative D call: TRBD1 (6 bases). CDR1 is SNHLY, CDR2 FYNNEI, per germline. V lost 6 bases and J 2 bases, leaving 13 bases between the germline ends. This CDR3 comprises 14 residues. The CDR3 spells CASRVETGNYGYTF. Written as DNA, the CDR3 is TGTGCCAGCAGGGTGGAAACAGGGAACTATGGCTACACCTTC. Filled out from reference TRBV2 and TRBJ1-2, the complete variable domain reads EPEVTQTPSHQVTQMGQEVILRCVPISNHLYFYWYRQILGQKVEFLVSFYNNEISEKSEIFDDQFSVERPDGSNFTLKIRSTKLEDSAMYFCASRVETGNYGYTFGSGTRLTVV.

The chain combines TRBV28 with TRBJ2-7, with TRBD1 as a possible D gene (6 bases). Trimming stripped 6 bases from V and 10 bases from J, with 19 bases between. The CDR3 length is 13 residues. Germline CDR1 reads MDHEN; CDR2 reads SYDVKM. The CDR3 nucleotides are TGTGCCAGCAGAACACCCGGGGACATCATCCAGTACTTC. It yields the protein CASRTPGDIIQYF.

The chain combines TRBV7-6 with TRBJ1-3, with 8 bases lining up with TRBD1. J was trimmed by 0 bases and V by 5 bases; bases with no gene match: 9. The germline V gene encodes CDR1 SGHVS and CDR2 FNYEAQ. The CDR3 covers 17 residues. The CDR3 sequence is CASSPGTGLISGNTIYF. The DNA for the CDR3 is TGTGCCAGCAGCCCCGGGACAGGACTGATCTCTGGAAACACCATATATTTT.

The V call is TRBV5-1, the J call TRBJ2-1; 9 positions match TRBD1. Per germline, CDR1 SGHRS and CDR2 YFSETQ. The CDR3 consists of 15 residues. After removal of 4 bases from V and 4 bases from J, the junction contained 6 bases not matched to a gene. This CDR3 reads CASSPTGGLYNEQFF. The DNA of the CDR3 is TGCGCCAGCAGCCCGACAGGGGGACTGTACAATGAGCAGTTCTTC.

The V call is TRBV6-1, the J call TRBJ1-4; TRBD1 aligns across 8 bases. Germline V gene lookup returns CDR1 MNHNS and CDR2 SASEGT. The junction had 8 bases not matched to a gene; V was cut back by 9 bases and J by 5 bases. This CDR3 spans 14 amino acids. The CDR3 DNA reads as TGTGCCAGTGGGCACAGGGGGGGGAATGAAAAACTGTTTTTT. Translated: CASGHRGGNEKLFF.

This chain joins TRBV4-3 and TRBJ2-5; 10 bases are a match to TRBD2. Germline V lookup: CDR1 LGHNA, CDR2 YSLEER. This CDR3 has 16 residues. The V and J ends lost 1 base and 4 bases, in that order; junction bases with no gene match: 6. The CDR3, as DNA: TGCGCCAGCAGCCAAGGATCTAGCGGGGGTATAGAGACCCAGTACTTC. Its translation: CASSQGSSGGIETQYF.

The J gene is TRBJ2-7, the V gene TRBV4-2; 10 positions agree with TRBD1. With 1 base clipped from V and 0 bases from J, the junction kept 0 bases outside the gene matches. This CDR3 has 15 amino acids. Looked up from germline, CDR1 is LGHNA and CDR2 is YNFKEQ. This CDR3 reads CASSQGQGASYEQYF. For the CDR3, the DNA is TGTGCCAGCAGCCAAGGACAGGGGGCCTCCTACGAGCAGTACTTC.

The chain joins TRBV15 to TRBJ1-3, with 8 nucleotides matching TRBD1. CDR1 and CDR2 (germline): LNHNV, YYDKDF (reference sequence). The CDR3 sequence is 13 residues long. With 5 bases clipped from V and 10 bases from J, the junction kept 7 bases outside the gene matches. DNA of the CDR3: TGTGCCACCAGCGCGGACAGGGAAACGACCATATATTTT. Translated: CATSADRETTIYF.